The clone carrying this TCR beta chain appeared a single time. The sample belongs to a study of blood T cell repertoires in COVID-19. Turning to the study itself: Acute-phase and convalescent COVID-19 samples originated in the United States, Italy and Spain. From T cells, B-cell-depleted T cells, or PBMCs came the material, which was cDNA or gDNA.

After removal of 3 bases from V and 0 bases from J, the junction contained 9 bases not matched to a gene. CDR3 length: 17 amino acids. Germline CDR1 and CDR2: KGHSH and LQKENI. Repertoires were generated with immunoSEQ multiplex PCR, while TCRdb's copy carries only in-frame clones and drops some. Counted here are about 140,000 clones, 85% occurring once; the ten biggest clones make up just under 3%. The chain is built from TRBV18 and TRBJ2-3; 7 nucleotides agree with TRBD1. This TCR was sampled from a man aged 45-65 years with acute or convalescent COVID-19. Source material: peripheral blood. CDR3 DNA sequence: TGTGCCAGCTCACCCCTGCCGGGGACAGTTAGCACAGATACGCAGTATTTT. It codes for CASSPLPGTVSTDTQYF.